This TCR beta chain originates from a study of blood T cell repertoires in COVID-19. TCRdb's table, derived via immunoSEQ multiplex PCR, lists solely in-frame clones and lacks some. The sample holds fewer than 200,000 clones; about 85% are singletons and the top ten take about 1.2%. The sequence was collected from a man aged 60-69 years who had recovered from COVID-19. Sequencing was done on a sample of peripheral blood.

CDR3: CATSREASGADTQYF. The CDR3 nucleotides are TGTGCCACCAGCAGAGAGGCTAGCGGGGCAGATACGCAGTATTTT. This sequence joins TRBV15 and TRBJ2-3; 9 bases fit TRBD2. Per the germline V gene, CDR1 is LNHNV and CDR2 is YYDKDF (reference sequence). V gave up 0 bases and J gave up 4 bases; unmatched junction bases: 2. The CDR3 is made up of 15 amino acids. The full variable domain, in which reference TRBV15 and TRBJ2-3 provide the parts outside the CDR3, is DAMVIQNPRYQVTQFGKPVTLSCSQTLNHNVMYWYQQKSSQAPKLLFHYYDKDFNNEADTPDNFQSRRPNTSFCFLDIRSPGLGDTAMYLCATSREASGADTQYFGPGTRLTVL.